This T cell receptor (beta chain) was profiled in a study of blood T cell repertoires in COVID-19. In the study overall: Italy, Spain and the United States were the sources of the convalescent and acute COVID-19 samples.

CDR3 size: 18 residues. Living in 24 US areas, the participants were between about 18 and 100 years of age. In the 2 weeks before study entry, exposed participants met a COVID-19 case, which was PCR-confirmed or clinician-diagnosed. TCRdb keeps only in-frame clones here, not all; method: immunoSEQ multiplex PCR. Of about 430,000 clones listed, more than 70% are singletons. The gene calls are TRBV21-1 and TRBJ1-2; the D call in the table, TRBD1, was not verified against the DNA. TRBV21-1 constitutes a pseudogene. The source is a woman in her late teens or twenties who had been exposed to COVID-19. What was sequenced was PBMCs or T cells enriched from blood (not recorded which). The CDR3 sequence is CASSKNIGDREVLSGYTF. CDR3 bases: TGTGCCAGCAGCAAAAATATAGGGGACAGGGAGGTTCTAAGTGGCTACACCTTC.